The source of this T cell receptor beta chain is a study of cytomegalovirus exposure and HLA in healthy donors. Study-wide results and limits: Some public TCRs appeared in many individuals, while most sequences were rare.

Primers for the PCR totalled 60 Vbeta and 13 Jbeta. Here immunoSEQ multiplex PCR was the method, and the copy in TCRdb shows in-frame clones only, minus some. Among around 100,000 clones listed, 74% were seen once. Worth noting for this clone: The antigen is not known.

Per germline, CDR1 MNHNS and CDR2 SASEGT. This CDR3 has 15 residues. V gave up 4 bases and J gave up 4 bases, with 14 bases separating them. The rearrangement links TRBV6-1 to TRBJ2-1, with TRBD1 as a possible D gene (6 bases). Sequencing used PBMCs. This receptor was taken from a man over 45 in good health and CMV-seropositive. The CDR3 region is CASSGQAWGYNEQFF. CDR3 DNA sequence: TGTGCCAGCAGTGGACAGGCATGGGGGTACAATGAGCAGTTCTTC.